The 9 T cell receptor beta chains below come from one sample, sequenced in a study of CD8 T cells in ankylosing spondylitis. Findings of the study overall: What appeared characteristic of ankylosing spondylitis blood was a TCR beta motif of fewer than ten highly homologous variants.

These TCRs' antigens remain unknown. TCRdb processed the 5' RACE reads anew with MiXCR; each CDR3 protein has one entry. The sample records around 490,000 distinct CDR3 sequences, about 5% being singletons. Material for sequencing was blood, either unsorted or a sorted T cell fraction (not recorded which). The source is a male donor with ankylosing spondylitis.

This clonotype was recorded many times. CDR3: CSVEKLRTSGSSYEQYF. CDR3 in DNA: TGCAGCGTTGAGAAGCTCCGCACTAGCGGAAGCTCCTACGAGCAGTACTTC. J is TRBJ2-7 and V is TRBV29-1, with TRBD2 matching 8 bases. In germline, CDR1 is SQVTM, CDR2 ANQGSEA. The V segment lost 3 bases and the J segment 0 bases; nucleotides outside the gene matches: 13. This CDR3 has 17 residues.

Only a few counts were recorded for this clonotype. The chain links TRBV11-2 to TRBJ2-3; 13 positions match TRBD2. CDR1 and CDR2 (germline): SGHAT, FQNNGV. The CDR3 contains 19 residues. V shed 5 bases, J shed 6 bases, and the junction held 17 bases outside the gene matches. CDR3 region: CASSPGLAGRNHPVDTQYF. For the CDR3, the DNA is TGTGCCAGCAGCCCGGGACTAGCGGGGCGGAACCACCCCGTCGATACGCAGTATTTT.

This clonotype was counted many times. The rearrangement joins TRBV20-1 to TRBJ2-1, with 14 bases that match TRBD2. With 0 bases clipped from V and 6 bases from J, the junction kept 7 bases outside the gene matches. Germline CDR1 and CDR2: DFQATT and SNEGSKA (reference sequence). The CDR3 runs to 17 residues. The CDR3 is CSARDPGLAGVGNEQFF. CDR3 in DNA: TGCAGTGCTAGAGATCCGGGACTAGCGGGAGTGGGCAATGAGCAGTTCTTC.

The sample holds many counts of this clonotype. CDR3: CASSLEVGVRNEKLFF. The DNA for the CDR3 is TGCGCCAGCAGCTTGGAAGTCGGGGTCAGGAATGAAAAACTGTTTTTT. The rearrangement joins TRBV5-1 to TRBJ1-4; D uncertain. Germline CDR1 and CDR2: SGHRS and YFSETQ. The CDR3 length is 16 residues. Trimming removed 0 bases from V and 5 bases from J, with 14 bases in between. The variable domain in full, completed from reference TRBV5-1 and TRBJ1-4, reads KAGVTQTPRYLIKTRGQQVTLSCSPISGHRSVSWYQQTPGQGLQFLFEYFSETQRNKGNFPGRFSGRQFSNSRSEMNVSTLELGDSALYLCASSLEVGVRNEKLFFGSGTQLSVL.

This clonotype was observed at least ten times. This chain connects TRBV20-1 to TRBJ1-5, with D uncertain. The CDR3 has 15 residues. V was trimmed by 5 bases and J by 0 bases, leaving 14 bases between them. Germline assignment: CDR1 DFQATT and CDR2 SNEGSKA (reference sequence). The DNA for the CDR3 is TGCAGTGCTTCCCTTGCCGGCGGTAGCAATCAGCCCCAGCATTTT. This sequence encodes CSASLAGGSNQPQHF.

In its sample, this clonotype was seen many times. The chain employs TRBV20-1 and TRBJ1-1; possibly TRBD1 for D (6 bases). There are 12 residues in the CDR3. The germline CDR1 and CDR2 sequences are DFQATT and SNEGSKA (reference sequence). V was shortened by 3 bases and J by 5 bases, with 10 bases between the two germline ends. As DNA, the CDR3 is TGCAGTGCTAGCAGGGGTAATACTGAAGCTTTCTTT. It codes for CSASRGNTEAFF.

The chain joins TRBV12-3 or TRBV12-4 to TRBJ2-2; 8 positions match TRBD2. The CDR3 loop spans 15 amino acids. The trim removed 7 bases at V and 5 bases at J, leaving 9 bases unmatched. Here the CDR3 DNA reads TGTGCCAGCACCGAGCGGGAGAGGAATACCGGGGAGCTGTTTTTT. This sequence encodes CASTERERNTGELFF.

This clonotype was counted ten times or more. The chain is built from TRBV6-1 and TRBJ2-1, with 7 positions matching TRBD2. Germline values: CDR1 MNHNS, CDR2 SASEGT. The length of the CDR3 is 18 residues. The ends lost 8 bases at V and 6 bases at J; junction bases unmatched: 22. CDR3: CASSLVRYRVAGTNEQFF. Written as DNA, the CDR3 is TGTGCCAGCTCCCTCGTTCGTTATAGGGTAGCGGGTACCAATGAGCAGTTCTTC.

This clonotype was detected ten times or more. J is TRBJ2-3 and V is TRBV5-6; a weak D match, TRBD1 (7 bases). Trimming removed 3 bases at V and 4 bases at J, with 15 bases between. Germline values: CDR1 SGHDT, CDR2 YYEEEE. The CDR3 has 15 amino acids. Here the CDR3 reads CASSSGGGSPDTQYF. The DNA of the CDR3 is TGTGCCAGCAGCTCCGGAGGGGGCTCCCCAGATACGCAGTATTTT.